A selection of T cell receptor beta chains follows, all from one sample in a study of blood T cell repertoires in COVID-19. Generated by immunoSEQ multiplex PCR, the TCRdb table keeps only in-frame clones and is missing some. The repertoire has about 78,000 clones, 90% of them found once; the top ten carry about 1%. The sample taken for sequencing was peripheral blood. Every receptor here comes from a woman aged 50 to 65 in a cohort sampled during active COVID-19. Each CDR3 is given with its conserved first and last residue. A D gene is named only where the DNA matches it firmly. Expanded clones are given a class, and other clones once, few, many or no size at all.

J | V | D | size | length | CDR3 | DNA
TRBJ2-1 | TRBV11-2 | TRBD2 | - | 16 | CASSYGGRAGYNEQFF | TGTGCCAGCAGCTATGGCGGGAGGGCCGGGTACAATGAGCAGTTCTTC
TRBJ2-7 | TRBV6-2/TRBV6-3 | - | - | 14 | CASSTPGSPYEQYF | TGTGCCAGCAGTACCCCGGGGAGTCCCTACGAGCAGTACTTC
TRBJ2-7 | TRBV6-5 | TRBD2 | - | 15 | CASSYGAGATYEQYF | TGTGCCAGCAGTTACGGGGCGGGAGCGACCTACGAGCAGTACTTC
TRBJ2-2 | TRBV3-1/TRBV3-2 | TRBD2 | - | 17 | CASSQEWGGRNTGELFF | TGTGCCAGCAGCCAAGAGTGGGGGGGACGTAACACCGGGGAGCTGTTTTTT
TRBJ2-5 | TRBV24-1 | - | - | 13 | CATSDSQKETQYF | TGTGCCACCAGTGATAGTCAGAAAGAGACCCAGTACTTC
TRBJ1-6 | TRBV2 | - | - | 17 | CASRDPQGSSYNSPLHF | TGTGCCAGCAGAGACCCCCAGGGGAGCTCCTATAATTCACCCCTCCACTTT
TRBJ2-1 | TRBV28 | - | - | 13 | CASKKNVGNEQFF | TGTGCCAGCAAAAAAAATGTCGGCAATGAGCAGTTCTTC
TRBJ2-7 | TRBV5-1 | - | - | 14 | CASSLESSSYEQYF | TGCGCCAGCAGCTTGGAGAGTAGCTCCTACGAGCAGTACTTC
TRBJ2-7 | TRBV5-1 | TRBD2 | - | 16 | CASSLGGGRTSYEQYF | TGCGCCAGCAGCTTGGGGGGCGGGAGGACCTCCTACGAGCAGTACTTC
TRBJ1-4 | TRBV3-1/TRBV3-2 | - | - | 13 | CASSQGVTEKLFF | TGTGCCAGCAGCCAAGGGGTGACAGAAAAACTGTTTTTT
TRBJ2-3 | TRBV4-1 | - | - | 18 | CASSPQRVAGGSGDTQYF | TGCGCCAGCAGCCCCCAGAGGGTGGCCGGGGGTTCAGGAGATACGCAGTATTTT
TRBJ2-2 | TRBV7-8 | TRBD2 | - | 15 | CASSPSGLNTGELFF | TGTGCCAGCAGCCCTAGCGGTTTGAACACCGGGGAGCTGTTTTTT
TRBJ2-5 | TRBV7-7 | TRBD2 | - | 15 | CASSLVGGSWETQYF | TGTGCTAGCAGCTTAGTGGGCGGGAGCTGGGAGACCCAGTACTTC
TRBJ2-2 | TRBV7-8 | - | - | 15 | CASSLASSYTGELFF | TGTGCCAGCAGCTTAGCTTCCTCGTACACCGGGGAGCTGTTTTTT
TRBJ1-2 | TRBV19 | TRBD1 | - | 18 | CASRGGTANANDNYGYTF | TGTGCCAGCCGGGGGGGGACAGCTAACGCAAACGATAACTATGGCTACACCTTC
TRBJ2-3 | TRBV5-1 | TRBD1 | - | 14 | CASSLGQGLDTQYF | TGCGCCAGCAGCCTAGGACAGGGTTTGGATACGCAGTATTTT
TRBJ2-1 | TRBV7-3 | - | - | 15 | CASSLIGGLRNEQFF | TGTGCCAGCAGCTTAATTGGCGGCTTAAGGAATGAGCAGTTCTTC
TRBJ2-1 | TRBV14 | TRBD2 | - | 14 | CASSQGLAGGPKFF | TGTGCCAGCAGCCAGGGACTAGCGGGAGGGCCGAAGTTCTTC
TRBJ1-1 | TRBV5-1 | TRBD1 | - | 15 | CASSLGTGANTEAFF | TGCGCCAGCAGCTTGGGGACAGGCGCCAACACTGAAGCTTTCTTT
TRBJ2-3 | TRBV11-3 | - | - | 13 | CASSLVLTDTQYF | TGTGCCAGCAGCTTAGTTCTCACAGATACGCAGTATTTT
TRBJ1-3 | TRBV6-5 | - | - | 15 | CASSYKGGPGNTIYF | TGTGCCAGCAGTTACAAGGGAGGACCTGGAAACACCATATATTTT
TRBJ2-1 | TRBV27 | - | once | 15 | CASRRTALLLNEQFF | TGTGCCAGCAGGAGGACAGCCCTTTTGTTGAATGAGCAGTTCTTC
TRBJ2-4 | TRBV9 | - | - | 16 | CASSGKADNLRDIQYF | TGTGCCAGCAGCGGTAAGGCAGATAACCTCAGGGACATTCAGTACTTC
TRBJ1-4 | TRBV5-1 | TRBD1 | - | 15 | CASSSKTGTNEKLFF | TGCGCCAGCAGCTCCAAGACAGGGACAAATGAAAAACTGTTTTTT